This TCR beta chain came from a study of regulatory T cells in long-lasting Graves disease. Library construction for TCR beta used iRepertoire HTBI primers and Arm-PCR of CDR3 regions. Each CDR3 protein is one row after TCRdb ran MiXCR on the multiplex PCR reads. The data contain 300,000 to 400,000 distinct CDR3 sequences, 15% to 20% of them seen just once; the ten biggest clones take up about 32%. Noted time point: newly diagnosed GD, antithyroid drugs for less than 3 months. Making the TCR library involved RNA that had been extracted from PBMCs. The ends were cut back, 3 bases at V and 2 bases at J, with 10 bases in the middle. Germline CDR1 and CDR2: DFQATT and SNEGSKA (reference sequence). The CDR3 sequence is 14 residues long. These same records also appear under a second study, on T cells in Graves' hyperthyroidism and ophthalmopathy. That work states: In validation, the model predicted ophthalmopathy. These predictions came a median roughly six months before onset.

The sequencing here drew on peripheral blood mononuclear cells (PBMCs), taken at new diagnosis, from a patient treated with antithyroid drugs. The chain has TRBV20-1 and TRBJ2-2, with D maybe TRBD2 (5 bases). This sequence was found in a man aged 40-49 years with Graves disease. The CDR3: CSASEGPNTGELFF. CDR3 nucleotide sequence: TGCAGTGCTAGTGAGGGTCCTAACACCGGGGAGCTGTTTTTT.